This T cell receptor beta chain was retrieved from a study of blood T cell repertoires in COVID-19. At the level of the study: T cells, B-cell-depleted T cells, or PBMCs supplied cDNA or gDNA.

The junction had 2 bases not matched to a gene; V was cut back by 2 bases and J by 3 bases. Per the germline V gene, CDR1 is SGHNT and CDR2 is YYREEE (reference sequence). The CDR3 is made up of 14 amino acids. The table came from immunoSEQ multiplex PCR; TCRdb's copy has only in-frame clones and leaves some out. The repertoire includes about 150,000 clones, about 89% of them detected once, and roughly 0.54% sits in the top ten. The chain combines TRBV5-4 with TRBJ1-1; 9 positions match TRBD1. The specimen was peripheral blood. This TCR was sampled from a man between 45 and 60 years old with acute or convalescent COVID-19. CDR3 coding DNA: TGTGCCAGCAGCTTAACAGGGGGCCACACTGAAGCTTTCTTT. Its translation: CASSLTGGHTEAFF. The whole variable domain, filled in from reference TRBV5-4 and TRBJ1-1, reads ETGVTQSPTHLIKTRGQQVTLRCSSQSGHNTVSWYQQALGQGPQFIFQYYREEENGRGNFPPRFSGLQFPNYSSELNVNALELDDSALYLCASSLTGGHTEAFFGQGTRLTVV.